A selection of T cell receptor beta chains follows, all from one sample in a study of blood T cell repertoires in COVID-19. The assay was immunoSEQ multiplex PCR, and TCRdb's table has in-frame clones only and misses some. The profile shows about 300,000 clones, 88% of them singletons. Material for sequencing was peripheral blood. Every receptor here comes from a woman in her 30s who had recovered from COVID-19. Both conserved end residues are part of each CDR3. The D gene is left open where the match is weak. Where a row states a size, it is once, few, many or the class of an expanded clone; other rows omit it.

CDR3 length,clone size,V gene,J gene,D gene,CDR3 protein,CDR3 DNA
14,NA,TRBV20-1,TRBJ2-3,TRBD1,CSASGTGGIDTQYF,TGCAGTGCTAGTGGTACAGGGGGCATAGATACGCAGTATTTT
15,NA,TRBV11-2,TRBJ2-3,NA,CASTPVRAGTDTQYF,TGTGCCAGCACCCCCGTCCGAGCGGGCACAGATACGCAGTATTTT
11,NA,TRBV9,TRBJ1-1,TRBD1,CASSGTGGAFF,TGTGCCAGCAGCGGGACAGGAGGAGCTTTCTTT
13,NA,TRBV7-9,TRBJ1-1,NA,CASRSTLNTEAFF,TGTGCCAGCAGGTCGACTTTGAACACTGAAGCTTTCTTT
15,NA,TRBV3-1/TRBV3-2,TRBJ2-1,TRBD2,CASSQAAGGPNEQFF,TGTGCCAGCAGCCAAGCAGCGGGGGGGCCTAATGAGCAGTTCTTC
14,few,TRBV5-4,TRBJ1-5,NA,CASSLWGRDQPQHF,TGTGCCAGCAGCTTGTGGGGGCGAGATCAGCCCCAGCATTTT
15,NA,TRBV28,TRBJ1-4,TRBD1,CASSRDRAGDEKLFF,TGTGCCAGCAGTAGGGACAGGGCGGGGGATGAAAAACTGTTTTTT
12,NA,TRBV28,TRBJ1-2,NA,CASSGRDYGYTF,TGTGCCAGCAGTGGGAGGGACTATGGCTACACCTTC
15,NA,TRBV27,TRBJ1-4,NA,CASSRYRAVNEKLFF,TGTGCCAGCAGTAGATACAGGGCGGTTAATGAAAAACTGTTTTTT
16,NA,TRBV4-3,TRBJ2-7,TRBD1,CASSQVHRDRVYEQYF,TGCGCCAGCAGCCAAGTCCACCGGGACAGGGTCTACGAGCAGTACTTC
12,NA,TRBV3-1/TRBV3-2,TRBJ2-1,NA,CASSQVATEQFF,TGTGCCAGCAGCCAAGTAGCGACTGAGCAGTTCTTC
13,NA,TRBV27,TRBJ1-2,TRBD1,CASSPDRAFGYTF,TGTGCCAGCAGCCCGGACAGGGCGTTTGGCTACACCTTC
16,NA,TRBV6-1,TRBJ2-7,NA,CASSEARGALSYEQYF,TGTGCCAGCAGTGAAGCCCGGGGGGCCCTCTCCTACGAGCAGTACTTC
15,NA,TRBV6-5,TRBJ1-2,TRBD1,CASSLLLGQGSGYTF,TGTGCCAGCAGCCTTCTTCTTGGACAGGGATCTGGCTACACCTTC
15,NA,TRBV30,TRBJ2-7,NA,CAWSVPGTGPREQYF,TGTGCCTGGAGTGTACCAGGAACAGGGCCCAGGGAGCAGTACTTC
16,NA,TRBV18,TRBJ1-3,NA,CASSLSQGTSGNTIYF,TGTGCCAGCTCTCTCTCACAGGGTACTTCTGGAAACACCATATATTTT
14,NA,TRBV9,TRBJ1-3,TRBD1,CASSARDRGNTIYF,TGTGCCAGCAGCGCCCGGGACAGGGGAAACACCATATATTTT
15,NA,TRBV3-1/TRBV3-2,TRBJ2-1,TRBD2,CASSPGYGGGNEQFF,TGTGCCAGCAGCCCGGGTTACGGGGGGGGCAATGAGCAGTTCTTC
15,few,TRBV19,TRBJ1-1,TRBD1,CASSSLGTGEGEAFF,TGTGCCAGTAGTTCCCTCGGGACAGGGGAGGGTGAAGCTTTCTTT
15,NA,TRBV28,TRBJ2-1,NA,CASSLVPSSYNEQFF,TGTGCCAGCAGTTTGGTCCCGAGCTCCTACAATGAGCAGTTCTTC
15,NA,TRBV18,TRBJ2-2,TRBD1,CASSPPGQGTGELFF,TGTGCCAGCTCACCACCGGGACAGGGGACCGGGGAGCTGTTTTTT
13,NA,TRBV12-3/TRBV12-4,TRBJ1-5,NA,CASSLELNQPQHF,TGTGCCAGCAGTCTTGAGCTAAATCAGCCCCAGCATTTT
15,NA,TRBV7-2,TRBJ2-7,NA,CASSLAVPIVNEQYF,TGTGCCAGCAGCTTAGCGGTCCCTATAGTAAACGAGCAGTACTTC
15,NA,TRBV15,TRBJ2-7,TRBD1,CATSRGGGLAYEQYF,TGTGCCACCAGCAGAGGAGGGGGCTTGGCGTACGAGCAGTACTTC
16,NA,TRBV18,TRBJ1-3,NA,CASSPLGSGVGNTIYF,TGTGCCAGCTCACCACTGGGATCCGGGGTCGGAAACACCATATATTTT
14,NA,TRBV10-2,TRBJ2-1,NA,CATGPLSSYNEQFF,TGCGCCACAGGCCCCTTAAGCTCCTACAATGAGCAGTTCTTC
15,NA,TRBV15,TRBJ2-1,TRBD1,CATRRRDRVFGEQFF,TGTGCCACCAGACGAAGGGACAGGGTCTTTGGCGAGCAGTTCTTC
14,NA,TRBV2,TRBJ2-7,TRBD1,CASSGRQGAYEQYF,TGTGCCAGCAGTGGACGGCAGGGGGCCTACGAGCAGTACTTC
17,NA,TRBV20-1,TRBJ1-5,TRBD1,CSASTGASDYSNQPQHF,TGCAGTGCTAGTACAGGGGCCAGCGATTATAGCAATCAGCCCCAGCATTTT
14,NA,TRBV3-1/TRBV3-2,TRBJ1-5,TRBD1,CASSPGQSNQPQHF,TGTGCCAGCAGCCCGGGACAGTCGAATCAGCCCCAGCATTTT
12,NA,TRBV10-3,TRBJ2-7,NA,CASRKGGYEQYF,TGTGCCTCAAGGAAAGGGGGCTACGAGCAGTACTTC
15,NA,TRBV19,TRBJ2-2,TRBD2,CASTTGTSLSGELFF,TGTGCCAGTACCACCGGGACTAGCCTTTCCGGGGAGCTGTTTTTT
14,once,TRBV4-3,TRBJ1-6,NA,CASSQEAGNSPLHF,TGCGCCAGCAGCCAAGAAGCGGGGAATTCACCCCTCCACTTT
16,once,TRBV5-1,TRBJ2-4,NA,CASSLGLGDAKNIQYF,TGCGCCAGCAGCCTGGGACTGGGAGACGCCAAAAACATTCAGTACTTC
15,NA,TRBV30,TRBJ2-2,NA,CAWSVLGGAPGELFF,TGTGCCTGGAGTGTACTTGGGGGGGCCCCCGGGGAGCTGTTTTTT
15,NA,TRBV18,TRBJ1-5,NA,CASSPPQGGDQPQHF,TGTGCCAGCTCACCACCGCAGGGTGGGGATCAGCCCCAGCATTTT
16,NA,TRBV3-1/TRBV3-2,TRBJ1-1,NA,CASSQSSGIMNTEAFF,TGTGCCAGCAGCCAATCTTCAGGGATCATGAACACTGAAGCTTTCTTT
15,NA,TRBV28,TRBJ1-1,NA,CASSLLGPRGTEAFF,TGTGCCAGCAGTTTACTAGGCCCCAGGGGCACTGAAGCTTTCTTT
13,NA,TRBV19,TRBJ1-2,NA,CASRFPGVNGYTF,TGTGCCAGTAGGTTCCCAGGCGTCAATGGCTACACCTTC
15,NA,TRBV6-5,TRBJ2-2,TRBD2,CASSPQGLVPGELFF,TGTGCCAGCAGTCCCCAGGGACTAGTTCCCGGGGAGCTGTTTTTT
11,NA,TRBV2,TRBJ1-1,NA,CASKEYTEAFF,TGTGCCAGCAAAGAGTACACTGAAGCTTTCTTT
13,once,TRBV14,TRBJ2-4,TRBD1,CASSQMGQSIQYF,TGTGCCAGCAGCCAAATGGGACAGAGCATTCAGTACTTC
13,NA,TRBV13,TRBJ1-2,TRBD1,CASSPRQGYGYTF,TGTGCCAGCAGCCCCAGACAGGGTTATGGCTACACCTTC
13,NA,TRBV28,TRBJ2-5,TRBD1,CASSRQGKETQYF,TGTGCCAGCAGTCGACAGGGTAAAGAGACCCAGTACTTC
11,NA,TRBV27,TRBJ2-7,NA,CASSLGAQQYF,TGTGCCAGCAGTTTAGGGGCACAGCAGTACTTC
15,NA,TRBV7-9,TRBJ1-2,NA,CASSFYQGKNYGYTF,TGTGCCAGCAGCTTTTATCAGGGGAAAAACTATGGCTACACCTTC
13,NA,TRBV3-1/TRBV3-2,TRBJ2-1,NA,CASSQSDRSEQFF,TGTGCCAGCAGCCAGTCCGACAGAAGTGAGCAGTTCTTC
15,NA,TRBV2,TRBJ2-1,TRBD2,CASSEVAGVNNEQFF,TGTGCCAGCAGTGAAGTAGCGGGGGTTAACAATGAGCAGTTCTTC
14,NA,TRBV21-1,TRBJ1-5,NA,CASSPRDRGQPQHF,TGTGCCAGCAGCCCCCGGGACAGGGGTCAGCCCCAGCATTTT
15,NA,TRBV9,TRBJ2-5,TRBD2,CASSVAGGRQETQYF,TGTGCCAGCAGCGTAGCGGGGGGACGCCAAGAGACCCAGTACTTC
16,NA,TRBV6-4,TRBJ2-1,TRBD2,CASSVSYGGAHNEQFF,TGTGCCAGCAGTGTTAGTTACGGGGGGGCTCACAATGAGCAGTTCTTC
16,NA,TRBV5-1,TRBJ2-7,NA,CASSYQETGLSYEQYF,TGCGCCAGCAGCTACCAGGAGACAGGTCTTTCCTACGAGCAGTACTTC
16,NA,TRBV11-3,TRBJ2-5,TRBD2,CASSLGGTSGQETQYF,TGTGCCAGCAGCTTAGGGGGGACTAGCGGCCAAGAGACCCAGTACTTC